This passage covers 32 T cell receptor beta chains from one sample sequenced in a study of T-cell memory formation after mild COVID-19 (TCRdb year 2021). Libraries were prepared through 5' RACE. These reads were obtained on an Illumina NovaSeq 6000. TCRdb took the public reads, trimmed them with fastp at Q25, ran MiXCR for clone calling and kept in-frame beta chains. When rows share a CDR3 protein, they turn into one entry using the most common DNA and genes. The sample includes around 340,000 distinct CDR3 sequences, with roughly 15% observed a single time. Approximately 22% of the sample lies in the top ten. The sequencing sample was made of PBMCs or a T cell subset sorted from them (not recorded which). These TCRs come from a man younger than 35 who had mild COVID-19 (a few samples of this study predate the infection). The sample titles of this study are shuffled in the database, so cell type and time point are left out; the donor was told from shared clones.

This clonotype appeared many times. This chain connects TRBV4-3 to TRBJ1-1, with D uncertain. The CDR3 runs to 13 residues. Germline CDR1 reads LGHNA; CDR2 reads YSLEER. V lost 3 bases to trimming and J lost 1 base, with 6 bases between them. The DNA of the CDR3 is TGCGCCAGCAGCCAGCTGGGGAACACTGAAGCTTTCTTT. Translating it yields CASSQLGNTEAFF.

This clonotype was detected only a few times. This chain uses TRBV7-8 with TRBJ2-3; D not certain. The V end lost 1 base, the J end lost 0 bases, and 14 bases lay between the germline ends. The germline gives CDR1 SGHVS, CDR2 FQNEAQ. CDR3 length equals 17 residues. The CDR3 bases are TGTGCCAGCAGCTTAGTCCCGATACCTACTAGCACAGATACGCAGTATTTT. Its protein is CASSLVPIPTSTDTQYF.

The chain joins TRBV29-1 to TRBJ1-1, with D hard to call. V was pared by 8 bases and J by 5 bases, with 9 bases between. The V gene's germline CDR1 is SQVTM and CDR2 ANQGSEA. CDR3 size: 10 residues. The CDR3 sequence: CSSQRTEAFF. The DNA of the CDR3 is TGCAGCTCCCAGAGGACTGAAGCTTTCTTT.

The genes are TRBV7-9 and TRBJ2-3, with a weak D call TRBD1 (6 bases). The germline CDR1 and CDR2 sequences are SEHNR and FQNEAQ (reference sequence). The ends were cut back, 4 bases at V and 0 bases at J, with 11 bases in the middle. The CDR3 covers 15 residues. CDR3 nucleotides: TGTGCCAGCAGCTATCTGACAGGTAGCACAGATACGCAGTATTTT. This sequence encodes CASSYLTGSTDTQYF.

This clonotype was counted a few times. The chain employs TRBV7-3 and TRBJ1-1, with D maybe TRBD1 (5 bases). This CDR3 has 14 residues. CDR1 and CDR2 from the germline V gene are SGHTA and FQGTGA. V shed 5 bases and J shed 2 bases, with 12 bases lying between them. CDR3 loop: CASSASRDNTEAFF. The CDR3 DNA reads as TGTGCCAGCAGCGCGAGCAGGGATAACACTGAAGCTTTCTTT.

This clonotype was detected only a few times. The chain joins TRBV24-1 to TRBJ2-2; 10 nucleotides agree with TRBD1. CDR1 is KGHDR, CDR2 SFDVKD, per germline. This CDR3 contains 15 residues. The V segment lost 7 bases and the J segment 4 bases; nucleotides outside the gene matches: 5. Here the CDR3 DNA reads TGTGCCACCAGCCCCGGGACAGGGGTCACCGGGGAGCTGTTTTTT. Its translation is CATSPGTGVTGELFF.

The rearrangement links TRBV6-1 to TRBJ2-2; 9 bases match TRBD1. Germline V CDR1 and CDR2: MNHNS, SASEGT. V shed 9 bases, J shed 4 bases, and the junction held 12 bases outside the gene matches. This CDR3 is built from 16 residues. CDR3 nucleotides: TGTGCCAGTCCCGGGACAGGGATCAGAGGCACCGGGGAGCTGTTTTTT. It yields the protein CASPGTGIRGTGELFF.

The CDR3 sequence: CSMGQGFGNEQFF. Here the CDR3 DNA reads TGCAGCATGGGACAGGGATTTGGCAATGAGCAGTTCTTC. The chain uses TRBV29-1 and TRBJ2-1; 9 nucleotides agree with TRBD1. The germline V gene has CDR1 SQVTM and CDR2 ANQGSEA. The trim removed 8 bases at V and 6 bases at J, leaving 8 bases unmatched. The CDR3 is made up of 13 amino acids.

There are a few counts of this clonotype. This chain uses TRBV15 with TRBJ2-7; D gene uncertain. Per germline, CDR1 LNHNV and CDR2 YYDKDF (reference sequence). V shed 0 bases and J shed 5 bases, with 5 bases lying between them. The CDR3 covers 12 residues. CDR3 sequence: CATSRDRNEQYV. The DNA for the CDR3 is TGTGCCACCAGCAGAGATAGAAACGAGCAGTACGTC.

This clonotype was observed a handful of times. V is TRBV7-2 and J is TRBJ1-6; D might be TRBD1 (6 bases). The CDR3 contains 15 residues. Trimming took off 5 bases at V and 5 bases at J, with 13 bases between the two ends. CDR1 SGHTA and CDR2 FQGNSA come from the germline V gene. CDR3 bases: TGTGCCAGCAGCCGAGGACAGCCGAATAATTCACCCCTCCACTTT. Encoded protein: CASSRGQPNNSPLHF.

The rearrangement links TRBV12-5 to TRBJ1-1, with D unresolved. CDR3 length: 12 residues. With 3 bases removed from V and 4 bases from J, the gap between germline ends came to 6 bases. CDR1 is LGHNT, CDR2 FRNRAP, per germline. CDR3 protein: CASGFPGTEAFF. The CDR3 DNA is TGTGCTAGTGGTTTCCCGGGCACTGAAGCTTTCTTT.

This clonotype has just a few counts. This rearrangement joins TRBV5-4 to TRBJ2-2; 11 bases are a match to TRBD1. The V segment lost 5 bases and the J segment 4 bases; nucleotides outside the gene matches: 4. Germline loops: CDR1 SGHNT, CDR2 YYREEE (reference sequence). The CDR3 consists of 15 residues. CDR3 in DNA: TGTGCCAGCAGTTCCGGGACAGGGGGCACCGGGGAGCTGTTTTTT. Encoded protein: CASSSGTGGTGELFF. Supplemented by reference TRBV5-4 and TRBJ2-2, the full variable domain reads ETGVTQSPTHLIKTRGQQVTLRCSSQSGHNTVSWYQQALGQGPQFIFQYYREEENGRGNFPPRFSGLQFPNYSSELNVNALELDDSALYLCASSSGTGGTGELFFGEGSRLTVL.

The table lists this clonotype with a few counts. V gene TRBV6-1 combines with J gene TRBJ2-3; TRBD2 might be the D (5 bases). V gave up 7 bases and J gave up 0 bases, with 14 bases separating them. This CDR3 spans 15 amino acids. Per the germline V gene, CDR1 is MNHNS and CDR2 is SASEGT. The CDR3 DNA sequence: TGTGCCAGCATCCGGACTGCTGATAGCACAGATACGCAGTATTTT. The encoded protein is CASIRTADSTDTQYF.

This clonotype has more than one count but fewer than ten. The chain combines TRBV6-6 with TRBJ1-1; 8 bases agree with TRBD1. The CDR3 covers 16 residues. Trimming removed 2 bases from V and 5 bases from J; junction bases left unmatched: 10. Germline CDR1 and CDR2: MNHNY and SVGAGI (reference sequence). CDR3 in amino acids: CASSYASRQGRTEAFF. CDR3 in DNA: TGTGCCAGCAGTTACGCTTCCCGACAGGGGCGAACTGAAGCTTTCTTT.

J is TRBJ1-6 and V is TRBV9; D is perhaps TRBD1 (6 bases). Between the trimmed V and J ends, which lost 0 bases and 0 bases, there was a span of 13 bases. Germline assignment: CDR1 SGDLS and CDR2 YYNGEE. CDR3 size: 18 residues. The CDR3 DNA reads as TGTGCCAGCAGCGTAGGCCTGGACAGAAGCTCCTATAATTCACCCCTCCACTTT. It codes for CASSVGLDRSSYNSPLHF. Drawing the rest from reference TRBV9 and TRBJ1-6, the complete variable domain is DSGVTQTPKHLITATGQRVTLRCSPRSGDLSVYWYQQSLDQGLQFLIQYYNGEERAKGNILERFSAQQFPDLHSELNLSSLELGDSALYFCASSVGLDRSSYNSPLHFGNGTRLTVT.

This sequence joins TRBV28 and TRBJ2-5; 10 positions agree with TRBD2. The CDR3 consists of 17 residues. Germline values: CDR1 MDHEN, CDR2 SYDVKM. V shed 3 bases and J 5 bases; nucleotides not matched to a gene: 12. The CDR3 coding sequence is TGTGCCAGCAGTTTCTCCCACCCAGGGACTAGCGAGGAGACCCAGTACTTC. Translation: CASSFSHPGTSEETQYF.

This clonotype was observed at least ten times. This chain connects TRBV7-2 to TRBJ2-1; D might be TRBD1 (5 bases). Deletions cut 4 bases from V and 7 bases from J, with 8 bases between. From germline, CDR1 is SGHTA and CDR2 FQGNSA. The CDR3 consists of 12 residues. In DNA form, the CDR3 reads TGTGCCAGCAGCTGGGGCCGAAATGAGCAGTTCTTC. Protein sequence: CASSWGRNEQFF.

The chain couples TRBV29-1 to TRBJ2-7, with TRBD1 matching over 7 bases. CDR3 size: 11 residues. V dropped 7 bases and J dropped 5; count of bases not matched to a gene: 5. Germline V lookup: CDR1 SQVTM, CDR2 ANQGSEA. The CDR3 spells CSATGVHEQYF. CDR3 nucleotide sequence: TGCAGCGCAACAGGGGTCCACGAGCAGTACTTC.

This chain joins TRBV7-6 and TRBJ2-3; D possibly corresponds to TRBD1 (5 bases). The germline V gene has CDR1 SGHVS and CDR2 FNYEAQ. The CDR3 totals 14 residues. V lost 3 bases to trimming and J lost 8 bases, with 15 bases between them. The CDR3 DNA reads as TGTGCCAGCAGCTTCCCGACAGCCATGAGTACGCAGTATTTT. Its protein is CASSFPTAMSTQYF. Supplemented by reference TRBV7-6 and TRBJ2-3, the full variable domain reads GAGVSQSPRYKVTKRGQDVALRCDPISGHVSLYWYRQALGQGPEFLTYFNYEAQQDKSGLPNDRFSAERPEGSISTLTIQRTEQRDSAMYRCASSFPTAMSTQYFGPGTRLTVL.

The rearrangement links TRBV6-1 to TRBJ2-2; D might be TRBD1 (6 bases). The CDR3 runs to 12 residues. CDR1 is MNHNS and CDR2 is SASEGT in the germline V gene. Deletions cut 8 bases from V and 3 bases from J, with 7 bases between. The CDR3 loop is CASAGDTGELFF. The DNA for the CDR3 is TGTGCCAGCGCAGGGGACACCGGGGAGCTGTTTTTT.

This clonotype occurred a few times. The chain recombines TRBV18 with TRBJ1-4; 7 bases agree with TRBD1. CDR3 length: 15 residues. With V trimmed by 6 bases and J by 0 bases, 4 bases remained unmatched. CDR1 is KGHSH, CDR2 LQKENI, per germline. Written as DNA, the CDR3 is TGTGCCAGCTCCCGGGGACAGCCAACTAATGAAAAACTGTTTTTT. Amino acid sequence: CASSRGQPTNEKLFF.

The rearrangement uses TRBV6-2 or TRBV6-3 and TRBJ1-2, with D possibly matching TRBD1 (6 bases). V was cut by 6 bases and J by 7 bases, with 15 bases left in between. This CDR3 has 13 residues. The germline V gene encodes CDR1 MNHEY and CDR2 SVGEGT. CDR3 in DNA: TGTGCCAGCAGACAACTGGGGGCGCGTGGCTACACCTTC. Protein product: CASRQLGARGYTF.

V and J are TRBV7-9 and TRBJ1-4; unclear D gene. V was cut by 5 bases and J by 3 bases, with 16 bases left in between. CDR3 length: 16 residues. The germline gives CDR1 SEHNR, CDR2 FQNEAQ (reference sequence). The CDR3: CASSHVQKRANEKLFF. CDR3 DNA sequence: TGTGCCAGCAGCCATGTCCAGAAAAGGGCTAATGAAAAACTGTTTTTT.

For the CDR3, the DNA is TGCAGTGCTAGAGAGGACAGGGTCGGCGCCTACGAGCAGTACTTC. Translating it yields CSAREDRVGAYEQYF. The rearrangement links TRBV20-1 to TRBJ2-7; TRBD1 matches at 8 bases. This CDR3 contains 15 residues. V shed 0 bases and J 2 bases; nucleotides not matched to a gene: 6. Germline V CDR1 and CDR2: DFQATT, SNEGSKA (reference sequence).

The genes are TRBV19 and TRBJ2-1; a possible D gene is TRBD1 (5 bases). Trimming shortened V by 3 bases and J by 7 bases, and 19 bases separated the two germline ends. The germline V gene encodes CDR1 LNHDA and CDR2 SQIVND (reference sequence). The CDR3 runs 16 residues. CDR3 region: CASSIDDQGIENEQFF. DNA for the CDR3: TGTGCCAGTAGTATTGACGACCAGGGAATAGAGAATGAGCAGTTCTTC.

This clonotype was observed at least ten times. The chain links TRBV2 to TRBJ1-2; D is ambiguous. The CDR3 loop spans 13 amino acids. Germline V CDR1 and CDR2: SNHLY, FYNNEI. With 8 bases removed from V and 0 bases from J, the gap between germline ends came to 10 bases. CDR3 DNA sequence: TGTGCCAGCGTTCGGAGATCTAACTATGGCTACACCTTC. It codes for CASVRRSNYGYTF.

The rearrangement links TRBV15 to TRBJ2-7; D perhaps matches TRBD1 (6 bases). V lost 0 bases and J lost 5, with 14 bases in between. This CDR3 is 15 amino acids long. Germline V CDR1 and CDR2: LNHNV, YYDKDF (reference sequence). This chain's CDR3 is CATSRDKTGINEQYV. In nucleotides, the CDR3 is TGTGCCACCAGCAGAGATAAAACAGGGATTAACGAGCAGTACGTC.

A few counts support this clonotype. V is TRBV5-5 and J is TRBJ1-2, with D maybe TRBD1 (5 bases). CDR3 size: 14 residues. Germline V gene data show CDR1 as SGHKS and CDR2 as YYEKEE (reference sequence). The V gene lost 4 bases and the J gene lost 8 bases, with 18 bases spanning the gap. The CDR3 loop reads CASSLQPGRAGYTF. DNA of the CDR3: TGTGCCAGCAGCCTACAGCCAGGGAGGGCGGGCTACACCTTC.

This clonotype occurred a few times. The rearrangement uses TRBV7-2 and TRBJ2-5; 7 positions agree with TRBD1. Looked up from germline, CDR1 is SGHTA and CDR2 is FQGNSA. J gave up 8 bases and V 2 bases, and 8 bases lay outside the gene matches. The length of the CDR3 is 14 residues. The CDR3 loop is CASSLPQHRGTQYF. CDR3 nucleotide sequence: TGTGCCAGCAGCTTACCGCAACACAGGGGTACCCAGTACTTC. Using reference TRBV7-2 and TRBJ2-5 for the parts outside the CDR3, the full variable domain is GAGVSQSPSNKVTEKGKDVELRCDPISGHTALYWYRQSLGQGLEFLIYFQGNSAPDKSGLPSDRFSAERTGGSVSTLTIQRTQQEDSAVYLCASSLPQHRGTQYFGPGTRLLVL.

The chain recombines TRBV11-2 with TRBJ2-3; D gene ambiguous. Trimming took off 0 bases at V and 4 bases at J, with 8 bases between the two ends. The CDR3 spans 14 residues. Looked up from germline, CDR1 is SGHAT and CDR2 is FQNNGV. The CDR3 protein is CASSLDRGSDTQYF. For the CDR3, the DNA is TGTGCCAGCAGCTTAGATCGTGGGTCAGATACGCAGTATTTT.

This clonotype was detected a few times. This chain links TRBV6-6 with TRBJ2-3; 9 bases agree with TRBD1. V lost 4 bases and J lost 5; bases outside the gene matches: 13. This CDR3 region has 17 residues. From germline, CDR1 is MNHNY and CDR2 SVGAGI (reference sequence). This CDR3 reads CASSWGVDRGFRDTQYF. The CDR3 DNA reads TGTGCCAGCAGTTGGGGGGTGGACAGGGGCTTCCGAGATACGCAGTATTTT.

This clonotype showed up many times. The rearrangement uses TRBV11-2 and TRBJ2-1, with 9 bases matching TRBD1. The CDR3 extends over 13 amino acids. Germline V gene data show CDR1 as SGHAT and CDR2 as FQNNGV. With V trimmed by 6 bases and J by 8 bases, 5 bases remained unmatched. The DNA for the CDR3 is TGTGCCAGCAGTCGGGACAGGGAGGATGAGCAGTTCTTC. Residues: CASSRDREDEQFF.